One sample yielded the 13 T cell receptor beta chains listed below, sequenced in a study of post-analysis software for immune sequencing data. For these receptors, no antigen is known. Study results and caveats: TRBV5-6, TRBV5-1 and TRBV20-1 were among about 5 TRBV segments more frequent in patients than controls.

Presence of unique molecular identifiers characterized the TCR beta cDNA libraries. MiXCR, run by TCRdb on the PCR reads, gives a single entry per CDR3 protein. This sample has roughly 650,000 distinct CDR3 sequences, with roughly three fifths found just once. Sequences were obtained from blood. All receptors derive from a girl under 10 years old with multiple sclerosis.

The rearrangement joins TRBV20-1 to TRBJ2-2; D may correspond to TRBD1 or TRBD2 (5 bases each). Germline CDR1 DFQATT, CDR2 SNEGSKA (reference sequence). The CDR3 sequence is 13 residues long. Trimming removed 3 bases from V and 3 bases from J, with 8 bases in between. CDR3 bases: TGCAGTGCTAGGGGGACGGACACCGGGGAGCTGTTTTTT. Its protein is CSARGTDTGELFF.

The chain has TRBV3-1 and TRBJ1-1, with D possibly being TRBD1 (6 bases). Germline V gene data show CDR1 as LGHDT and CDR2 as YNNKEL (reference sequence). This CDR3 comprises 14 residues. V was trimmed by 0 bases and J by 6 bases, leaving 11 bases between them. The CDR3 is CASSQDAGTPEAFF. In nucleotides, the CDR3 is TGTGCCAGCAGCCAAGATGCCGGGACACCTGAAGCTTTCTTT.

This clonotype came up once. This sequence joins TRBV7-2 and TRBJ2-5; TRBD1 aligns across 10 bases. V dropped 5 bases and J dropped 1; count of bases not matched to a gene: 10. From germline, CDR1 is SGHTA and CDR2 FQGNSA. CDR3 size: 17 residues. CDR3 in amino acids: CASSRRDRGGSQETQYF. The CDR3 coding sequence is TGTGCCAGCAGCCGCCGGGACAGGGGAGGCTCCCAAGAGACCCAGTACTTC. Full variable domain (rest looked up from reference TRBV7-2 and TRBJ2-5): GAGVSQSPSNKVTEKGKDVELRCDPISGHTALYWYRQSLGQGLEFLIYFQGNSAPDKSGLPSDRFSAERTGGSVSTLTIQRTQQEDSAVYLCASSRRDRGGSQETQYFGPGTRLLVL.

This clonotype was detected only a few times. V is TRBV10-3 and J is TRBJ2-1, with TRBD1 identical over 7 bases. This CDR3 contains 14 residues. Trimming took 6 bases from V and 8 from J; bases not matched to a gene: 10. Germline CDR1 ENHRY, CDR2 SYGVKD. CDR3 nucleotides: TGTGCCATCAGCCCCGGGACAGCCGGAGATGAGCAGTTCTTC. Amino acid sequence: CAISPGTAGDEQFF.

This chain links TRBV10-3 with TRBJ1-5, with D possibly TRBD1 on 5 matching bases. CDR3 size: 17 residues. V shed 0 bases and J shed 0 bases, with 12 bases lying between them. Per germline, CDR1 ENHRY and CDR2 SYGVKD. The chain's CDR3 is CAISESTATDSNQPQHF. CDR3 coding DNA: TGTGCCATCAGTGAGTCGACAGCAACGGATAGCAATCAGCCCCAGCATTTT.

CDR3 residues: CASTQTGPNTEAFF. The CDR3 DNA reads TGTGCCAGCACTCAGACAGGGCCGAACACTGAAGCTTTCTTT. The V and J genes are TRBV6-5 and TRBJ1-1; 7 bases map to TRBD1. Germline values: CDR1 MNHEY, CDR2 SVGAGI. The CDR3 extends over 14 amino acids. Germline trimming cut 7 bases from V and 1 base from J; bases unmatched to any gene: 6.

The rearrangement links TRBV14 to TRBJ2-3; a possible D gene is TRBD2 (6 bases). CDR1 and CDR2 from the germline V gene are SGHDN and FVKESK. V lost 1 base, J lost 10 bases, and 9 bases lay in between. This CDR3 region has 12 residues. DNA of the CDR3: TGTGCCAGCAGCCAAGGGACTAATGCGCAGTATTTT. It is translated as CASSQGTNAQYF.

This clonotype occurred a few times. The chain links TRBV24-1 to TRBJ2-3; TRBD1 matches 7 bases. Losses at the gene ends were 0 bases for V and 5 bases for J; bases not matched to a gene: 1. This CDR3 is built from 14 residues. CDR1 KGHDR and CDR2 SFDVKD come from the germline V gene. The CDR3 loop reads CATSDLTGVDTQYF. The CDR3 bases are TGTGCCACCAGTGATTTGACAGGGGTAGATACGCAGTATTTT.

The chain has TRBV10-3 and TRBJ1-1; D is perhaps TRBD1 (5 bases). With 0 bases removed from V and 4 bases from J, the gap between germline ends came to 12 bases. Germline-derived CDR1 and CDR2 are ENHRY and SYGVKD. CDR3 length equals 15 residues. The CDR3 sequence: CAISESREGPTEAFF. CDR3 DNA sequence: TGTGCCATCAGTGAGTCGAGGGAGGGGCCCACTGAAGCTTTCTTT.

The rearrangement links TRBV12-3 or TRBV12-4 to TRBJ2-3; 16 positions agree with TRBD2. The CDR3 has 15 amino acids. The V segment lost 8 bases and the J segment 4 bases; nucleotides outside the gene matches: 3. CDR3 nucleotides: TGTGCCAGCTTGGGACTAGCGGGGGGGGCAGATACGCAGTATTTT. Protein product: CASLGLAGGADTQYF.

This sequence joins TRBV7-2 and TRBJ2-1; maybe TRBD1 (7 bases). V gave up 1 base and J gave up 12 bases, with 19 bases separating them. The CDR3 spans 15 residues. Germline assignment: CDR1 SGHTA and CDR2 FQGNSA. CDR3 nucleotide sequence: TGTGCCAGCAGCTTAGTACGCCAGGGGGGTTTAGGGCAGTTCTTC. It translates to CASSLVRQGGLGQFF.

The gene calls are TRBV5-1 and TRBJ1-2; the D is unclear. The length of the CDR3 is 13 residues. The ends were cut back, 8 bases at V and 4 bases at J, with 15 bases in the middle. Germline loops: CDR1 SGHRS, CDR2 YFSETQ. CDR3 sequence (DNA): TGCGCCAGTCACCCGGTGGATAGCTATGGCTACACCTTC. This gives the protein CASHPVDSYGYTF.

The chain combines TRBV11-2 with TRBJ1-2; 7 bases are shared with TRBD1. The ends lost 5 bases at V and 0 bases at J; junction bases unmatched: 12. The CDR3 has 17 amino acids. Germline V lookup: CDR1 SGHAT, CDR2 FQNNGV. CDR3 sequence (DNA): TGTGCCAGCAGCCCCCGACAGGGAGGGATAGCTAACTATGGCTACACCTTC. It specifies CASSPRQGGIANYGYTF.